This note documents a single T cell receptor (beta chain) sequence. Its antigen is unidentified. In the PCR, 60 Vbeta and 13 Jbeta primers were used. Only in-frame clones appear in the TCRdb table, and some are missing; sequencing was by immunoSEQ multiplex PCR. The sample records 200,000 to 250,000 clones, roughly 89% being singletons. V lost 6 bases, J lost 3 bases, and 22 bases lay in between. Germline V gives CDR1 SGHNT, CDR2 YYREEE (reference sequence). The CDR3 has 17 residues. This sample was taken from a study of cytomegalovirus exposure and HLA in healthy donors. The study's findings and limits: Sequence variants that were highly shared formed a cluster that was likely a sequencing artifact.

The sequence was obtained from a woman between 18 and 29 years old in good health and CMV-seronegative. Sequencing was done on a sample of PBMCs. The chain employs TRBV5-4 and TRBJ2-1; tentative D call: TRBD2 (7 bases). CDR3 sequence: CASNGPGGATYYNEQFF. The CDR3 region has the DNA TGTGCCAGCAACGGACCTGGGGGGGCCACTTACTACAATGAGCAGTTCTTC.